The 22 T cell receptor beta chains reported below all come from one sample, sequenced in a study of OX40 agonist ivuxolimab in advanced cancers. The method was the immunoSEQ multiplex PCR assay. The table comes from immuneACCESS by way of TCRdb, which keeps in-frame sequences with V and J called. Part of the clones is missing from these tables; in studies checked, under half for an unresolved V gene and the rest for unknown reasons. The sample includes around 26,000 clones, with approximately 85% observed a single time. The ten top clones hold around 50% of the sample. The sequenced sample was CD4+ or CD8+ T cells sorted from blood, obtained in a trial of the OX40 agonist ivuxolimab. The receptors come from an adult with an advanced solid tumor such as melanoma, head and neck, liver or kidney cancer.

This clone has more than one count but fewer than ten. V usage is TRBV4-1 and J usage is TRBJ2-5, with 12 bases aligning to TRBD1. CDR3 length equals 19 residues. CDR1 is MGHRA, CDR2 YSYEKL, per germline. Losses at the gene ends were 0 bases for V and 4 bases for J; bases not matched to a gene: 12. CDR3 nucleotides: TGCGCCAGCAGCCAAGAGGGATCCGGGACAGGGGGCCGTGGAGAGACCCAGTACTTC. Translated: CASSQEGSGTGGRGETQYF.

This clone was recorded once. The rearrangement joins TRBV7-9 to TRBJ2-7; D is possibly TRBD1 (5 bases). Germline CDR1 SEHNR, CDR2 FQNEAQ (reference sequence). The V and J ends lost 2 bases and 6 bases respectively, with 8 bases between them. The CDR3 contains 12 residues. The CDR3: CASSLFQGEQYF. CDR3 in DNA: TGTGCCAGCAGCTTATTCCAGGGCGAGCAGTACTTC.

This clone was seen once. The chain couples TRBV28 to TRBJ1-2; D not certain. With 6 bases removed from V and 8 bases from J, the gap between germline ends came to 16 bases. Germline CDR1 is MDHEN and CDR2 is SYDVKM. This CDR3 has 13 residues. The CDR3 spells CASSPISALGYTF. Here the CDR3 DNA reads TGTGCCAGCAGCCCTATTTCTGCTTTGGGCTACACCTTC.

CDR3 DNA sequence: TGTGCCAGCAGCCAAGCTCCGTGGCTAGCGGGGACCCCGGGCGATGAGCAGTTCTTC. Protein product: CASSQAPWLAGTPGDEQFF. The chain carries TRBV4-2 and TRBJ2-1; 9 bases map to TRBD2. Germline-derived CDR1 and CDR2 are LGHNA and YNFKEQ. The CDR3 runs 19 residues. After removal of 1 base from V and 8 bases from J, the junction contained 18 bases not matched to a gene.

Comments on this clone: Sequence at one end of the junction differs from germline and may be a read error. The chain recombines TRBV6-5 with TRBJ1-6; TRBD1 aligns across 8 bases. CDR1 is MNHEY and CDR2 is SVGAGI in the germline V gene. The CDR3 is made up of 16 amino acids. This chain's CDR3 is CASSNSPGQVGSPLHF. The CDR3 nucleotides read TGTGCCAGCAGTAACTCGCCGGGACAGGTCGGTTCACCCCTCCACTTT.

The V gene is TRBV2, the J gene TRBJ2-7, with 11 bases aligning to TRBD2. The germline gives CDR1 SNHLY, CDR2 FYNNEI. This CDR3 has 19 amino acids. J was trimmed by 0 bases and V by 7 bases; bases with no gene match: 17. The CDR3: CASTTTQLAGAYYSYEQYF. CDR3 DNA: TGTGCCAGCACCACGACCCAACTAGCGGGGGCCTATTACTCCTACGAGCAGTACTTC.

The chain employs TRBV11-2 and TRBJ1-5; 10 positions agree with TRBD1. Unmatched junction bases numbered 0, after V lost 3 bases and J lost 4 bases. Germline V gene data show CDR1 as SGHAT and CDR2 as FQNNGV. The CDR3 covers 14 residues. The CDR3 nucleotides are TGTGCCAGCAGCTTGGGACAGGGGAATCAGCCCCAGCATTTT. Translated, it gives CASSLGQGNQPQHF.

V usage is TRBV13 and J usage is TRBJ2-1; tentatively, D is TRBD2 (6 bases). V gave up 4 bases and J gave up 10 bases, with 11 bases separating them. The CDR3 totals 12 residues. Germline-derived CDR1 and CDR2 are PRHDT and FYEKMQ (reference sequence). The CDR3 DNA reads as TGTGCCAGCAGCTCCGGAGGGACGGAGCAGTTCTTC. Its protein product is CASSSGGTEQFF.

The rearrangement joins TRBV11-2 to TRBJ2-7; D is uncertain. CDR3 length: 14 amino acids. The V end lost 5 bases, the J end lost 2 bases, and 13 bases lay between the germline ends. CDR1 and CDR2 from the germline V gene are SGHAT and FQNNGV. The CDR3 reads CASSQTRVAYEQYF. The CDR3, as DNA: TGTGCCAGCAGCCAGACCCGGGTCGCCTACGAGCAGTACTTC.

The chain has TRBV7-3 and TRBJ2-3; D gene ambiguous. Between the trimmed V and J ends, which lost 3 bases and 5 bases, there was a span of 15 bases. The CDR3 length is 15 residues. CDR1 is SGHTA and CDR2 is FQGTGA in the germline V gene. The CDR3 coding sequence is TGTGCCAGCAGCTTGGGCATAGTTGGCGAAGATACGCAGTATTTT. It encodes CASSLGIVGEDTQYF.

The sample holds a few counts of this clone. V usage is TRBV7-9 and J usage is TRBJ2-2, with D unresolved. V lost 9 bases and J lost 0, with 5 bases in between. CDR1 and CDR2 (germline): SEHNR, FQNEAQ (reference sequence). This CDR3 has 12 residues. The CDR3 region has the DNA TGTGCCAGTCCACCGAACACCGGGGAGCTGTTTTTT. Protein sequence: CASPPNTGELFF. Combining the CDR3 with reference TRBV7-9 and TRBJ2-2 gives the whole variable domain DTGVSQNPRHKITKRGQNVTFRCDPISEHNRLYWYRQTLGQGPEFLTYFQNEAQLEKSRLLSDRFSAERPKGSFSTLEIQRTEQGDSAMYLCASPPNTGELFFGEGSRLTVL.

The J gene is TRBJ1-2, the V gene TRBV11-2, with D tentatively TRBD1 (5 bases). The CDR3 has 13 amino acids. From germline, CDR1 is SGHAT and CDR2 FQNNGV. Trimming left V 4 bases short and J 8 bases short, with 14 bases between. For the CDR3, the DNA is TGTGCCAGCAGCTCGAACCCAGGGTTGGGCTACACCTTC. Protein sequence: CASSSNPGLGYTF.

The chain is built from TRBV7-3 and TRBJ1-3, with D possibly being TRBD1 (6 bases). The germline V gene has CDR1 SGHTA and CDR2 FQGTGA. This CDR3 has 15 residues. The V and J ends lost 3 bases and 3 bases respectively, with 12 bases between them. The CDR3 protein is CASSLRAGDGNTIYF. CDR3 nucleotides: TGTGCCAGCAGCTTGAGAGCAGGGGATGGAAACACCATATATTTT.

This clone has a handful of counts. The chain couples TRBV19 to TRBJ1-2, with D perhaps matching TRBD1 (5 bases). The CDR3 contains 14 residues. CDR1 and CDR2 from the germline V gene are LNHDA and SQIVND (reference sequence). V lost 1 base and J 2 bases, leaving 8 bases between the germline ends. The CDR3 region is CASSIVGTNYGYTF. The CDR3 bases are TGTGCCAGTAGTATAGTTGGGACCAACTATGGCTACACCTTC.

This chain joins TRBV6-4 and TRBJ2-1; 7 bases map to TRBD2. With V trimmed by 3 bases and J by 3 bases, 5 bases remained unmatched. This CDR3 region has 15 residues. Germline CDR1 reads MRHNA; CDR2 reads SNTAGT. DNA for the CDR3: TGTGCCAGCAGTGATGGCGGGGGAGACTACAATGAGCAGTTCTTC. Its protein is CASSDGGGDYNEQFF.

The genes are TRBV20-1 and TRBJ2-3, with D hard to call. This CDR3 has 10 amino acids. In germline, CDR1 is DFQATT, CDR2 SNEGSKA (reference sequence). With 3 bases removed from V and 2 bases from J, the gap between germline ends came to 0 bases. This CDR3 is CSASTDTQYF. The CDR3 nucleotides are TGCAGTGCTAGCACAGATACGCAGTATTTT.

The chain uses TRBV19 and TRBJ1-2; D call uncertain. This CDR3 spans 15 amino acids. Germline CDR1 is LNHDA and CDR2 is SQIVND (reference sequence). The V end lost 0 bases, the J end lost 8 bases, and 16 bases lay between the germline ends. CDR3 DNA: TGTGCCAGTAGTATAGAATTTTTCTCCTTACAAGGCTACACCTTC. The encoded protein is CASSIEFFSLQGYTF.

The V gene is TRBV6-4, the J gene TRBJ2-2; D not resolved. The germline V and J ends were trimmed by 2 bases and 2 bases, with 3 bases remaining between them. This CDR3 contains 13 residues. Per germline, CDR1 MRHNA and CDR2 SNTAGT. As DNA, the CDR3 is TGTGCCAGCAGTGACCTCAACACCGGGGAGCTGTTTTTT. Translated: CASSDLNTGELFF.

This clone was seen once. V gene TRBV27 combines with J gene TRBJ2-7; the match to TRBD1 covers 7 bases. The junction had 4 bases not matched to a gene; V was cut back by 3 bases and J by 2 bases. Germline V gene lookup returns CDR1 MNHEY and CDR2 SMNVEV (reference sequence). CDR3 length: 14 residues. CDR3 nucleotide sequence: TGTGCCAGCAGTTTCGGGGACAGTCCCTACGAGCAGTACTTC. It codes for CASSFGDSPYEQYF.

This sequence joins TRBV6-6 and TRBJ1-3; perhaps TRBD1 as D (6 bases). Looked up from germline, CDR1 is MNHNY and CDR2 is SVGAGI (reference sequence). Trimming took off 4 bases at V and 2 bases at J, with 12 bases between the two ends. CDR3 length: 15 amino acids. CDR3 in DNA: TGTGCCAGCAGTTCGTTGGGGGCTACTGGAAACACCATATATTTT. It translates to CASSSLGATGNTIYF.

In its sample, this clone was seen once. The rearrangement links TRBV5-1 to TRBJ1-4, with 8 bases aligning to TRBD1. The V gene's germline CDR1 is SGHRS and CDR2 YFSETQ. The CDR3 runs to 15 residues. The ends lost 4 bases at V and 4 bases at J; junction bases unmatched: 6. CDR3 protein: CASSHPGQDNEKLFF. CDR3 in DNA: TGCGCCAGCAGCCACCCGGGACAGGATAATGAAAAACTGTTTTTT.

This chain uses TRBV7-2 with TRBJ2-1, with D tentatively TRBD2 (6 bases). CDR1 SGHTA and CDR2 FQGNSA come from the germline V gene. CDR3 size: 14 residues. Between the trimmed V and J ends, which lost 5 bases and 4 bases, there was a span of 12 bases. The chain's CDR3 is CASSPGLLYNEQFF. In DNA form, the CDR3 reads TGTGCCAGCAGCCCGGGACTCCTATACAATGAGCAGTTCTTC.